This passage covers 26 T cell receptor beta chains from one sample sequenced in a study of blood T cells in healthy people across ages. Alongside a J-beta primer mix, a sample-barcoded 5' primer served in a second PCR lasting 7 to 11 cycles. TCRdb reprocessed the 5' RACE reads via MiXCR and lists one record per CDR3 protein. The sample contains hundreds of thousands of distinct CDR3 sequences, around two fifths of which appear only once. Sequencing was done on a sample of blood. These receptors originate from a man at least 80 years old in good health.

This clonotype has a count of ten or more. The chain recombines TRBV5-1 with TRBJ2-1, with 8 bases lining up with TRBD1. This CDR3 comprises 15 residues. The V and J ends lost 5 bases and 2 bases, in that order; junction bases with no gene match: 6. Per germline, CDR1 SGHRS and CDR2 YFSETQ. The CDR3 protein is CASRRTGSTYNEQFF. The CDR3 nucleotides are TGCGCCAGCAGAAGGACAGGGTCTACCTACAATGAGCAGTTCTTC.

The J gene is TRBJ1-5, the V gene TRBV4-2, with TRBD1 matching 7 bases. Germline V CDR1 and CDR2: LGHNA, YNFKEQ. J gave up 11 bases and V 3 bases, and 7 bases lay outside the gene matches. The CDR3 is 13 amino acids. The CDR3 sequence: CASSQGGGRTQHF. CDR3 nucleotides: TGTGCCAGCAGCCAGGGAGGGGGCAGAACCCAGCATTTT.

V is TRBV30 and J is TRBJ2-3; D call uncertain. The CDR3 is 11 residues long. Germline lookup yields CDR1 GTSNPN and CDR2 SVGIG (reference sequence). The germline V and J ends were trimmed by 3 bases and 10 bases, with 11 bases remaining between them. The CDR3 is CAWRISDAQYF. The DNA for the CDR3 is TGTGCCTGGAGGATCAGTGATGCGCAGTATTTT.

This clonotype came up a few times. The V call is TRBV20-1, the J call TRBJ2-1, with a possible D match to TRBD1 (6 bases). The germline V gene has CDR1 DFQATT and CDR2 SNEGSKA (reference sequence). The CDR3 sequence is 15 residues long. Trimming removed 1 base from V and 7 bases from J, with 17 bases in between. CDR3 protein: CSARGAQGIRNEQFF. The CDR3 bases are TGCAGTGCTAGAGGGGCTCAGGGGATAAGGAATGAGCAGTTCTTC.

This clonotype has ten or more counts. The J gene is TRBJ2-3, the V gene TRBV20-1; D is possibly TRBD2 (5 bases). Trimming left V 3 bases short and J 5 bases short, with 9 bases between. In germline, CDR1 is DFQATT, CDR2 SNEGSKA (reference sequence). This CDR3 has 12 amino acids. The CDR3 nucleotides read TGCAGTGCTAGCCTCGGAGGAGATACGCAGTATTTT. It specifies CSASLGGDTQYF.

This clonotype was counted once. The chain carries TRBV7-8 and TRBJ2-2; D ambiguous. Germline lookup yields CDR1 SGHVS and CDR2 FQNEAQ. The CDR3 spans 14 residues. V lost 6 bases and J lost 3, with 11 bases in between. The CDR3 spells CASSSVADTGELFF. The DNA for the CDR3 is TGTGCCAGCAGTTCCGTTGCGGACACCGGGGAGCTGTTTTTT.

Note on this clonotype: Possible read error: a much larger clone is one base away. The DNA for the CDR3 is TGCAGCGTTAAAGAGTCTCGAGACGAGCAGTTCTTC. As protein: CSVKESRDEQFF. This chain joins TRBV29-1 and TRBJ2-1; D uncertain. CDR3 length equals 12 residues. Germline V gene sequence: CDR1 SQVTM, CDR2 ANQGSEA.

V and J are TRBV11-3 and TRBJ2-7, with a tentative D call TRBD2 (5 bases). The tail of the sequence fits TRBJ2-5 better, so the J call may be wrong. Per germline, CDR1 SGHNT and CDR2 YENEEA. This CDR3 contains 14 residues. The CDR3 nucleotides are TGTGCCAGCAGCTTAGATGAGGGATCGGAGACCCAGTACTTC. It translates to CASSLDEGSETQYF.

V gene TRBV20-1 combines with J gene TRBJ2-3, with TRBD2 matching over 10 bases. Per germline, CDR1 DFQATT and CDR2 SNEGSKA (reference sequence). J was trimmed by 6 bases and V by 3 bases; bases with no gene match: 6. The CDR3 consists of 14 residues. The CDR3 sequence: CSASGSGGEDTQYF. CDR3 in DNA: TGCAGTGCTAGTGGGAGCGGGGGGGAGGATACGCAGTATTTT.

The chain links TRBV7-2 to TRBJ2-5, with D unclear. Judging by the DNA end, TRBJ2-7 fits better; the J call may be wrong. CDR1 and CDR2 from the germline V gene are SGHTA and FQGNSA. The CDR3 sequence is 13 residues long. The chain's CDR3 is CASSLGRRVEQYF. The CDR3 region has the DNA TGTGCCAGCAGCTTAGGTCGCCGGGTCGAGCAGTACTTC.

The chain recombines TRBV29-1 with TRBJ1-2; 10 bases are a match to TRBD1. The V gene's germline CDR1 is SQVTM and CDR2 ANQGSEA. V was clipped by 6 bases and J by 2 bases; unmatched bases: 6. The CDR3 runs 14 residues. CDR3 in DNA: TGCAGCGTCTCCCGGGACAGGGGCAACTATGGCTACACCTTC. Encoded protein: CSVSRDRGNYGYTF. Together with reference TRBV29-1 and TRBJ1-2, the CDR3 gives the full variable domain: SAVISQKPSRDICQRGTSLTIQCQVDSQVTMMFWYRQQPGQSLTLIATANQGSEATYESGFVIDKFPISRPNLTFSTLTVSNMSPEDSSIYLCSVSRDRGNYGYTFGSGTRLTVV.

This clonotype has only a few counts. The chain joins TRBV5-1 to TRBJ2-3, with TRBD2 as a possible D gene (6 bases). The germline V and J ends were trimmed by 4 bases and 3 bases, with 15 bases remaining between them. CDR1 is SGHRS, CDR2 YFSETQ, per germline. This CDR3 spans 15 amino acids. CDR3 amino acids: CASSPLTSRTDTQYF. The CDR3 DNA is TGCGCCAGCAGCCCATTGACTAGTAGGACAGATACGCAGTATTTT.

This clonotype was counted only a few times. The chain has TRBV12-3 or TRBV12-4 and TRBJ1-4; no clear D gene. The CDR3 spans 9 residues. CDR3 sequence (DNA): TGTGCTTCCCCGGAAAAACTGTTTTTT. It encodes CASPEKLFF.

The chain employs TRBV7-3 and TRBJ2-4, with a possible D match to TRBD1 (5 bases). The J call may be mistaken, given a closer DNA end match to TRBJ2-7. CDR3 size: 14 residues. CDR1 SGHTA and CDR2 FQGTGA come from the germline V gene. CDR3: CASSLYQGPYEQYF. CDR3 DNA sequence: TGTGCCAGCAGCTTATACCAGGGTCCCTACGAGCAGTACTTC.

This clonotype was seen a few times. The chain recombines TRBV3-1 with TRBJ2-7; 8 bases line up with TRBD1. CDR1 is LGHDT and CDR2 is YNNKEL in the germline V gene (reference sequence). V gave up 7 bases and J gave up 1 base; unmatched junction bases: 9. The CDR3 length is 15 residues. Here the CDR3 DNA reads TGTGCCAGCACCGCGGACAGGGCGGTTTCCTACGAGCAGTACTTC. Encoded protein: CASTADRAVSYEQYF.

This clonotype was counted between two and nine times. V gene TRBV6-2 or TRBV6-3 combines with J gene TRBJ1-6, with TRBD1 as a possible D gene (5 bases). V was trimmed by 2 bases and J by 0 bases, leaving 11 bases between them. Germline lookup yields CDR1 MNHEY and CDR2 SVGEGT. The CDR3 contains 17 residues. Written as DNA, the CDR3 is TGTGCCAGCAGTTACGGATGGGGGAGCTCCTATAATTCACCCCTCCACTTT. Translation: CASSYGWGSSYNSPLHF.

CDR3: CASSLKSATNEKLFF. The CDR3 DNA follows: TGTGCCAGCAGCTTAAAGTCAGCAACTAATGAAAAACTGTTTTTT. V is TRBV5-4 and J is TRBJ1-4; no clear D. V shed 2 bases and J shed 0 bases, with 8 bases lying between them. The germline CDR1 and CDR2 sequences are SGHNT and YYREEE (reference sequence). The CDR3 consists of 15 residues.

Of note for this clonotype: At one boundary the junction diverges from the germline segment, which might be a read error. The V gene is TRBV6-2 or TRBV6-3, the J gene TRBJ1-5; 7 positions agree with TRBD1. This CDR3 has 15 residues. The V gene's germline CDR1 is MNHEY and CDR2 SVGEGT. This chain's CDR3 is CAGSYSTGSLQPQHF. CDR3 nucleotides: TGTGCCGGCAGTTACTCGACAGGGTCGCTTCAGCCCCAGCATTTT.

Only a few counts were recorded for this clonotype. The rearrangement joins TRBV7-2 to TRBJ2-3; 7 bases agree with TRBD2. Trimming cost V 4 bases and J 0 bases; bases outside gene matches: 4. Germline CDR1 SGHTA, CDR2 FQGNSA. The CDR3 has 15 amino acids. The CDR3 region is CASSSSGASTDTQYF. The CDR3 nucleotides are TGTGCCAGCAGCTCAAGCGGGGCTAGCACAGATACGCAGTATTTT.

This clonotype was counted between two and nine times. The V gene is TRBV7-2, the J gene TRBJ2-7, with TRBD1 identical over 7 bases. Unmatched junction bases numbered 8, after V lost 5 bases and J lost 4 bases. This CDR3 has 14 residues. Germline CDR1 reads SGHTA; CDR2 reads FQGNSA. CDR3 protein: CASSRDRLDYEQYF. For the CDR3, the DNA is TGTGCCAGCAGCCGGGACAGACTCGATTACGAGCAGTACTTC.

DNA of the CDR3: TGTGCCAGCAGCCAGGACAGGCCCGATCAGCCCCAGCATTTT. Amino acid sequence: CASSQDRPDQPQHF. The chain links TRBV16 to TRBJ1-5; 7 positions match TRBD1. CDR3 size: 14 residues. Looked up from germline, CDR1 is KGHSY and CDR2 is FQNENV. Trimming cost V 3 bases and J 5 bases; bases outside gene matches: 4.

The chain is built from TRBV6-5 and TRBJ2-5, with a tentative D call TRBD2 (7 bases). CDR3 length: 11 amino acids. V gave up 7 bases and J gave up 11 bases, with 14 bases separating them. The V gene's germline CDR1 is MNHEY and CDR2 SVGAGI. The CDR3 here is CASTGGGEQYF. The DNA of the CDR3 is TGTGCCAGCACCGGAGGGGGGGAGCAGTACTTC.

The J gene is TRBJ2-1, the V gene TRBV7-2, with TRBD2 matching 7 bases. CDR1 and CDR2 (germline): SGHTA, FQGNSA. This CDR3 region has 16 residues. Trimming at V came to 5 bases and at J to 7 bases, leaving 14 bases not matched to a gene. The CDR3 reads CASSHLLGSGSNEQFF. In nucleotides, the CDR3 is TGTGCCAGCAGCCACTTACTGGGTAGCGGGTCGAATGAGCAGTTCTTC. The full variable domain, its missing parts supplied by reference TRBV7-2 and TRBJ2-1, is GAGVSQSPSNKVTEKGKDVELRCDPISGHTALYWYRQSLGQGLEFLIYFQGNSAPDKSGLPSDRFSAERTGGSVSTLTIQRTQQEDSAVYLCASSHLLGSGSNEQFFGPGTRLTVL.

The CDR3 loop is CSAGGRRERSYNEQYF. The CDR3 DNA is TGCAGCGCCGGAGGTAGGCGCGAACGCTCCTACAATGAGCAGTACTTC. V usage is TRBV29-1 and J usage is TRBJ2-1; D might be TRBD2 (5 bases). The last part of the DNA fits TRBJ2-7 better; the J call may be wrong. The CDR3 runs 16 residues. The germline gives CDR1 SQVTM, CDR2 ANQGSEA.

This clonotype was recorded a few times. The chain joins TRBV28 to TRBJ2-2, with D uncertain. V dropped 10 bases and J dropped 7 bases, with 19 bases sitting between them. This CDR3 spans 14 amino acids. CDR1 MDHEN and CDR2 SYDVKM come from the germline V gene. CDR3 protein: CATLAVGGRGELFF. The CDR3, as DNA: TGTGCCACTTTGGCGGTAGGCGGACGCGGGGAGCTGTTTTTT.

This clonotype was detected once. A read error may produce the germline difference seen at one junction end. The genes are TRBV20-1 and TRBJ1-6; TRBD1 is a possible D gene (5 bases). CDR1 is DFQATT, CDR2 SNEGSKA, per germline (reference sequence). The length of the CDR3 is 15 residues. The CDR3: CSARTTGRGDSPPHF. CDR3 coding DNA: TGCAGTGCTAGAACAACGGGACGAGGCGATTCACCCCCCCACTTT.